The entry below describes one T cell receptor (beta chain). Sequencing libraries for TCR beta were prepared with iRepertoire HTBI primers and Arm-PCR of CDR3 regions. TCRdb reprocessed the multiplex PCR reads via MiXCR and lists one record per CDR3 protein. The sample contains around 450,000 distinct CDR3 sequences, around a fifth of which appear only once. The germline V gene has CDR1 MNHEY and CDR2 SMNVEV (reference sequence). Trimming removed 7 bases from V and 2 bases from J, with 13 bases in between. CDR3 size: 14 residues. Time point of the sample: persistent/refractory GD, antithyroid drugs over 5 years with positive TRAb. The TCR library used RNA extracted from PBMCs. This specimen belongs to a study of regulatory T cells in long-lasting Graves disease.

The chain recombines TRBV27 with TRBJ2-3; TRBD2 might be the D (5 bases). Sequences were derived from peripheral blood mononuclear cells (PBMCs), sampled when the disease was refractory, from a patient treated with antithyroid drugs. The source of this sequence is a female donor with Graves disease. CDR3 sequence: CASTRGSFTDTQYF. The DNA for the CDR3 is TGTGCCAGCACCCGCGGGTCTTTCACAGATACGCAGTATTTT.